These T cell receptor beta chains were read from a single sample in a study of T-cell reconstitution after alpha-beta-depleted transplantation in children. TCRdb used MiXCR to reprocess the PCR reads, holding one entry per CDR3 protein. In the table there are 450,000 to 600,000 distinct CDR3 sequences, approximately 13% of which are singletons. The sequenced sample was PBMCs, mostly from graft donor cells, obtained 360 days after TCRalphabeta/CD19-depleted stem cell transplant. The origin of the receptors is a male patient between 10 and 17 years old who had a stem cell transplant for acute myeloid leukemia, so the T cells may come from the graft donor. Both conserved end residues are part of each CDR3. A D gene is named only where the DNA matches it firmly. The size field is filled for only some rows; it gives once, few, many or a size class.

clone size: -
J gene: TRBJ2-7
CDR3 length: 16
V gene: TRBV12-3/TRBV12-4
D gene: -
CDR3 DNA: TGTGCCAGCAGCCTCCTGACTCTAGAACCCAAAACAGAGCAGTACTTC
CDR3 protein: CASSLLTLEPKTEQYF

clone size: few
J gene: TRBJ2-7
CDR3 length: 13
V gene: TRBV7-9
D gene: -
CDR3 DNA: TGTGCCAGCAGCCCACCATGGGTTTGGGAGCAGTACTTC
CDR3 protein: CASSPPWVWEQYF

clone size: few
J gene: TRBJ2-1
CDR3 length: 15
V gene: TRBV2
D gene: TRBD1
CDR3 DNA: TGTGCCAGCAGGCTGGACAGGGTACCTTACAATGAGCAGTTCTTC
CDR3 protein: CASRLDRVPYNEQFF

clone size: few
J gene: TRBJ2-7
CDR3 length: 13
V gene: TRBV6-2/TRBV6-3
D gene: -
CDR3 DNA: TGTGCCAGTCGCCGGGGGAAGGGGGACGAGCAGTACTTC
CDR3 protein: CASRRGKGDEQYF

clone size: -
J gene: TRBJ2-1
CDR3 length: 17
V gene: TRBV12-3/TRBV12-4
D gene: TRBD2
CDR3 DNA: TGTGCCAGCAGCGGGGTTATAGCGGGGGAGCCCCGAGGTGAGCAGTTCTTC
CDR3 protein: CASSGVIAGEPRGEQFF

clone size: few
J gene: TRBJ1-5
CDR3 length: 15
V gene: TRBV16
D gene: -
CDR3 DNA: TGTGCCAGCTTGGACAAGACAGTCGGCAATCAGCCCCAGCATTTT
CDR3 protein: CASLDKTVGNQPQHF

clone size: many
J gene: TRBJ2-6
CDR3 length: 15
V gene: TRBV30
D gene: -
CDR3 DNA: TGTGCCTGGAATGAGGGGTATGCAGGGGCCAACGTCCTGACTTTC
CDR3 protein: CAWNEGYAGANVLTF

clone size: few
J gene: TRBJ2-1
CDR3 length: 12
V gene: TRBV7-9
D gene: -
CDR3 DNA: TGTGCCAGCAGCTTTCCGTCGAATGAGCAGTTCTTC
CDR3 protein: CASSFPSNEQFF

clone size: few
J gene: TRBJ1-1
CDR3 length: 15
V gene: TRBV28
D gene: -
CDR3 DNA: TGTGCCAGCAGTTTACCACAGGGACGGAACACTGAAGCTTTCTTT
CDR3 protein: CASSLPQGRNTEAFF

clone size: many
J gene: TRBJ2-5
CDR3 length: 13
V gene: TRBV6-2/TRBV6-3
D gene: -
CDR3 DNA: TGTGCCAGCAGTTACCGGCGAGAGGAGACCCAGTACTTC
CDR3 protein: CASSYRREETQYF

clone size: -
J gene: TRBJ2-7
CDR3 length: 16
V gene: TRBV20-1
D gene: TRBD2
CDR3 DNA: TGCTGTGCTAAGCCTTTGACTAGCGGGAGGTTCGGCGAGCAGTACTTC
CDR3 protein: CCAKPLTSGRFGEQYF

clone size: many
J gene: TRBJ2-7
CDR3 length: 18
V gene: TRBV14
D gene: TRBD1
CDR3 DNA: TGTGCCAGCAGCCAGAGGGGGCCAGGAAGCCAATTCGCCTACGAGCAGTACTTC
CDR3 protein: CASSQRGPGSQFAYEQYF

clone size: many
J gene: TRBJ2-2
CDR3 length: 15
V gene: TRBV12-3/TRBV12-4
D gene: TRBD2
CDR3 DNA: TGTGCCAGCAGTTTCAGCGGGAGACTAGGCGGGGAGCTGTTTTTT
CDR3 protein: CASSFSGRLGGELFF

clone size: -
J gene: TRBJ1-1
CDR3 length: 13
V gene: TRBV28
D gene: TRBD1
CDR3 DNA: TGTGCCATCACAGACAGGGGAGGGTCTGAAGCTTTCTTT
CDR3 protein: CAITDRGGSEAFF

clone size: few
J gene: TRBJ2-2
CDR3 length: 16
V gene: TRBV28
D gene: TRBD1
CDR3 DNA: TGTGCCAGCAGTCCGACAGGGGCTCAAAACACCGGGGAGCTGTTTTTT
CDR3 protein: CASSPTGAQNTGELFF

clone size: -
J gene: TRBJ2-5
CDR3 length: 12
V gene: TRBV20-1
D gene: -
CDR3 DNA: TGCAGTGCTAACTGGGTGGGAGAGACCCAGTACTTC
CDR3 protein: CSANWVGETQYF

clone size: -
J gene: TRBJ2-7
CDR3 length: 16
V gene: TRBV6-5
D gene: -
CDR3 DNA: TGTGCCAGCAGTTACCGTCGCTTCGCGGGGCACTACGAGCAGTACTTC
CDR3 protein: CASSYRRFAGHYEQYF

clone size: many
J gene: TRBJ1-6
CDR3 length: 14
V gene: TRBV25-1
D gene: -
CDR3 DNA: TGTGCCAGCAGCGTGCCGGGGGGCGATTCACCCCTCCACTTT
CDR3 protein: CASSVPGGDSPLHF

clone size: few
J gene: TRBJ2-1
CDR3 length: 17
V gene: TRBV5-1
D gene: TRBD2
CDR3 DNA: TGCGCCAGCAGGGGAGTAGCGGGCCCGACCTCCTACAATGAGCAGTTCTTC
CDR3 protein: CASRGVAGPTSYNEQFF

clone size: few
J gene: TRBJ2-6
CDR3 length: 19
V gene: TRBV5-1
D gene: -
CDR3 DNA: TGCGCCAGCAGTCCCGGTCCTCAGGGCCAAGGGGCGGGGGCCAACGTCCTGACTTTC
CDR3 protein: CASSPGPQGQGAGANVLTF

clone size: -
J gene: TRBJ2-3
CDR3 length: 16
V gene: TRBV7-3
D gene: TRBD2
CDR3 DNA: TGTGCCAGCAGCTCTCAACTAGCGGGAGGAACAGATACGCAGTATTTT
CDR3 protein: CASSSQLAGGTDTQYF

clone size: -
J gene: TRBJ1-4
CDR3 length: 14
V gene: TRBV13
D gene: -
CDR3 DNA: TGTGCCAGCAGCCAGACAGGAAATCGGGAAAAACTGTTTTTT
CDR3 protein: CASSQTGNREKLFF

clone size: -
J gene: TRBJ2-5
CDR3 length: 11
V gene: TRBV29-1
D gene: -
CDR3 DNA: TGCAGCGTTGAGGACCGCCTAACCCAGTACTTC
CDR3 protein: CSVEDRLTQYF

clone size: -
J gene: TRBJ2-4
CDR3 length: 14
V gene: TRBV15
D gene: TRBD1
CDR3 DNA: TGTGCCACCAGCAGGTCAACAGGGGGAAACATTCAGTACTTC
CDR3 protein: CATSRSTGGNIQYF

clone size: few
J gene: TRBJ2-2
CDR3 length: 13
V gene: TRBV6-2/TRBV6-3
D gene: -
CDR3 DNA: TGTGCCAGCAGCCAAAGACCCACCGGGGAGCTGTTTTTT
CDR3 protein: CASSQRPTGELFF

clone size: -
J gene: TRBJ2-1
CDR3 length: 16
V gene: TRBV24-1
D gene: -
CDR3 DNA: TGTGGGGCCAGTGATTTTAGCGGCAATTCCTACAATGAGCAGTTCTTC
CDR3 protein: CGASDFSGNSYNEQFF

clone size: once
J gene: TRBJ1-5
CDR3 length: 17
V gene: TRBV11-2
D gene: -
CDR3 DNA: TGTGCCAGCAGCTTATGCGACACCCGATATAGCAATCAGCCCCAGCATTTT
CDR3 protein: CASSLCDTRYSNQPQHF

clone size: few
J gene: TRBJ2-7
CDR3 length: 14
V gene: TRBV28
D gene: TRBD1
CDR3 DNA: TGTGCCAGTAAACAGGGGAATGCCGCCTACGAGCAGTACTTC
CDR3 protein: CASKQGNAAYEQYF

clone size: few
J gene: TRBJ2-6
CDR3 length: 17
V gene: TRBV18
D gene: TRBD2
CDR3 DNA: TGTGCCAGCTCACCGGGACTAGCGATTTCTGGGGCCAACGTCCTGACTTTC
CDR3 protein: CASSPGLAISGANVLTF